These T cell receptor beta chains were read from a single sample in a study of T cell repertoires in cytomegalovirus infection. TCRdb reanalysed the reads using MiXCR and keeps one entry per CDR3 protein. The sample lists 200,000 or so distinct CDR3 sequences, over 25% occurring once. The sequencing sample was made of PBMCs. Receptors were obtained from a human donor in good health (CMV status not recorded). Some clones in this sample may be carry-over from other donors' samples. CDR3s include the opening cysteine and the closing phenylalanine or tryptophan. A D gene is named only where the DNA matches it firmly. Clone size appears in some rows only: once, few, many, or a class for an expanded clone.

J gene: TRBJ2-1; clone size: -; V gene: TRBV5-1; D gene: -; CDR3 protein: CASSFTSTPYNEQFF; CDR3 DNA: TGCGCCAGCAGCTTCACGTCCACCCCATACAATGAGCAGTTCTTC
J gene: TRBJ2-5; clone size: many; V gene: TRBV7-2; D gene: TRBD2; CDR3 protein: CASSVTGTRETQYF; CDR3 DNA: TGTGCCAGCAGCGTAACCGGGACTAGGGAGACCCAGTACTTC
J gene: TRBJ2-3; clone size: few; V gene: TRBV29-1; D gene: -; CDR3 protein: CSVGKTNTDTQYF; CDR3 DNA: TGCAGCGTTGGAAAAACGAACACAGATACGCAGTATTTT
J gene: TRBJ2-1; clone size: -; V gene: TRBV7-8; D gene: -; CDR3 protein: CASSLAGTQNNEQFF; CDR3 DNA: TGTGCCAGCAGCTTAGCAGGGACGCAGAACAATGAGCAGTTCTTC
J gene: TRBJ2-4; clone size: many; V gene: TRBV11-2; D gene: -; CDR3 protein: CASSSGQTVRSAKNIQYF; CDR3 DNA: TGTGCCAGCAGCTCCGGCCAGACAGTCCGGTCAGCCAAAAACATTCAGTACTTC
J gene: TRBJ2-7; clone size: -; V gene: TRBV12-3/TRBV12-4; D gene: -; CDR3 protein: CASSLLPGDYEQYF; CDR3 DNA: TGTGCCAGCAGCCTCCTACCAGGGGACTACGAGCAGTACTTC
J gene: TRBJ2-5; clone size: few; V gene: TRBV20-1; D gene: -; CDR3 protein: CSAQEGFEETQYF; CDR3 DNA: TGCAGTGCTCAGGAGGGGTTCGAAGAGACCCAGTACTTC
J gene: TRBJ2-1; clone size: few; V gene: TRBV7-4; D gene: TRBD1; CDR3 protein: CASSTGTGGSFLNEQFF; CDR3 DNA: TGTGCCAGCAGCACCGGGACAGGTGGATCTTTTCTCAATGAGCAGTTCTTC
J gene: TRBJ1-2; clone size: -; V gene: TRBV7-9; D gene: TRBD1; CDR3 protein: CASSLAGGGHGYTF; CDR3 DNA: TGTGCCAGCAGCTTAGCTGGAGGGGGCCATGGCTACACCTTC
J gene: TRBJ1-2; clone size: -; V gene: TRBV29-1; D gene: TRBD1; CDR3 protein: CSARIGGEDYGYTF; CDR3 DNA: TGCAGCGCGCGTATAGGGGGCGAGGACTATGGCTACACCTTC
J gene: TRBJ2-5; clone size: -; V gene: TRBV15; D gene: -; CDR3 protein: CATMGFQETQYF; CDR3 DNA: TGTGCCACAATGGGGTTCCAAGAGACCCAGTACTTC
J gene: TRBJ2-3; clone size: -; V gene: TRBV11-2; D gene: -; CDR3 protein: CASSPLISTDTQYF; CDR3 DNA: TGTGCCAGCAGCCCCCTCATTAGCACAGATACGCAGTATTTT
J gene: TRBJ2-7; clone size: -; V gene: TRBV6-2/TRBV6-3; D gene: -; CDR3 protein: CASSYQTSIGRSSSYEQYF; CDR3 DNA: TGTGCCAGCAGTTACCAAACCTCTATTGGGCGTTCGAGCTCCTACGAGCAGTACTTC
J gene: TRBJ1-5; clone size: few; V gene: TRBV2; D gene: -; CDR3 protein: CASKRGDFSNQPQHF; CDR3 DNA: TGTGCCAGCAAAAGGGGGGACTTTAGCAATCAGCCCCAGCATTTT
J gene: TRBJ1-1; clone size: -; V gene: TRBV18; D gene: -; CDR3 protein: CASSPGTSNTEAFF; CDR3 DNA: TGTGCCAGCTCACCCGGGACCTCGAACACTGAAGCTTTCTTT
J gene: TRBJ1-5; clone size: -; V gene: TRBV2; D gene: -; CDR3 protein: CASSGEGDQPQHF; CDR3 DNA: TGTGCCAGCAGTGGAGAGGGGGATCAGCCCCAGCATTTT
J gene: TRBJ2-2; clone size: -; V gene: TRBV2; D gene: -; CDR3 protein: CASTWTGSTGELFF; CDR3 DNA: TGTGCCAGCACCTGGACGGGATCCACCGGGGAGCTGTTTTTT
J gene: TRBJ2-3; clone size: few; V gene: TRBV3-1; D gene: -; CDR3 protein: CASSQDTLALDTQYF; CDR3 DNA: TGTGCCAGCAGCCAAGATACCCTCGCGTTAGATACGCAGTATTTT
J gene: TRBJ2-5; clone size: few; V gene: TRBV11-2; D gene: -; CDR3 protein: CASSLWGRDQETQYF; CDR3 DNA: TGTGCCAGCAGCTTATGGGGACGGGACCAAGAGACCCAGTACTTC
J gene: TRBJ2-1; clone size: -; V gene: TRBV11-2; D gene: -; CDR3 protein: CASSLDTPWAGNEQFF; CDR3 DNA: TGTGCCAGCAGCTTAGACACCCCATGGGCGGGGAATGAGCAGTTCTTC
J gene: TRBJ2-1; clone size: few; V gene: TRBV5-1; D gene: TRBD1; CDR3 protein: CASSEDRGQQFF; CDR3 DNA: TGCGCCAGCAGCGAGGACAGGGGTCAGCAGTTCTTC
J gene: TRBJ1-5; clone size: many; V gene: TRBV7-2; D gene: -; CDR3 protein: CASSLETSRGQPQHF; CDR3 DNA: TGTGCCAGCAGCTTAGAGACCTCCCGGGGTCAGCCCCAGCATTTT
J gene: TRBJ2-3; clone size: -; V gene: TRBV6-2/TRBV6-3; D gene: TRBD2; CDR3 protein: CASSYSVAGGTDTQYF; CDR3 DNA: TGTGCCAGCAGTTACTCAGTCGCGGGGGGAACAGATACGCAGTATTTT
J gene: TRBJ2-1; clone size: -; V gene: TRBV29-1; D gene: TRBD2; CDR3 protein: CSVASAGGLIAEQFF; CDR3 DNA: TGCAGCGTTGCCTCGGCGGGGGGCCTAATCGCTGAGCAGTTCTTC
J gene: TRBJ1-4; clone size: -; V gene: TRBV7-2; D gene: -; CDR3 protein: CASSPTNEKLFF; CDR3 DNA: TGTGCCAGCAGCCCAACTAATGAAAAACTGTTTTTT
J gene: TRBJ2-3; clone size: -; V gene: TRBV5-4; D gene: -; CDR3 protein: CASSFGLKKSDTQYF; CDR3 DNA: TGTGCCAGCAGCTTTGGACTCAAAAAATCAGATACGCAGTATTTT
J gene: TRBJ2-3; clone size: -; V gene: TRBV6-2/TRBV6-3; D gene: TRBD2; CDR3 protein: CASSYSRKRGLTDTQYF; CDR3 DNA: TGTGCCAGCAGTTACTCGCGGAAGCGGGGCCTCACAGATACGCAGTATTTT
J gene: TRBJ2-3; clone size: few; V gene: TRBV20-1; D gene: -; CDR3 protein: CSANGPGLYSWDTQYF; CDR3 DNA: TGCAGTGCTAATGGCCCGGGGCTCTACAGTTGGGATACGCAGTATTTT